The 4 T cell receptor beta chains below come from one sample, sequenced in a study of blood T cell repertoires in COVID-19. Generated by immunoSEQ multiplex PCR, the TCRdb table keeps only in-frame clones and is missing some. The sample consists of about 220,000 clones, 80% to 90% of them appearing once. Sequences were obtained from peripheral blood. The receptors were sampled from a man aged 50 to 60 with active or convalescent COVID-19.

The chain recombines TRBV5-1 with TRBJ1-5, with TRBD1 matching over 8 bases. This CDR3 comprises 14 residues. Unmatched junction bases numbered 6, after V lost 2 bases and J lost 8 bases. Germline values: CDR1 SGHRS, CDR2 YFSETQ. This chain's CDR3 is CASSLWTGWKPQHF. CDR3 nucleotides: TGCGCCAGCAGCTTATGGACAGGGTGGAAGCCCCAGCATTTT.

The chain recombines TRBV6-5 with TRBJ2-2; 8 positions agree with TRBD1. The CDR3 sequence is 14 residues long. Per the germline V gene, CDR1 is MNHEY and CDR2 is SVGAGI. Trimming cost V 8 bases and J 1 base; bases outside gene matches: 3. The CDR3 loop is CASPDRENTGELFF. For the CDR3, the DNA is TGTGCCAGCCCGGACAGGGAGAACACCGGGGAGCTGTTTTTT.

The CDR3 region is CASSPTSRREQYV. For the CDR3, the DNA is TGTGCCAGCAGCCCCACATCCCGGAGAGAGCAGTACGTC. The V gene is TRBV6-2 or TRBV6-3, the J gene TRBJ2-7; no clear D gene. V shed 6 bases and J shed 7 bases, with 16 bases lying between them. The CDR3 length is 13 residues. The germline V gene encodes CDR1 MNHEY and CDR2 SVGEGT.

CDR3 DNA sequence: TGTGCCAGCTCACCAACGGAGGGAACTAATGAAAAACTGTTTTTT. Its protein product is CASSPTEGTNEKLFF. The chain recombines TRBV18 with TRBJ1-4, with D hard to call. The germline gives CDR1 KGHSH, CDR2 LQKENI. V was trimmed by 2 bases and J by 1 base, leaving 8 bases between them. The CDR3 has 15 residues.